This TCR beta chain was identified during a study of CD8 T cells in Susac syndrome. Unmatched junction bases numbered 5, after V lost 8 bases and J lost 5 bases. CDR1 and CDR2 from the germline V gene are MNHNY and SVGAGI (reference sequence). CDR3 length equals 12 residues. Random hexamers were used to reverse transcribe 0.5 to 1 ug of RNA. immunoSEQ multiplex PCR amplified TCR beta CDR3 across 54 Vbeta, 13 Jbeta. TCRdb called the immunoSEQ multiplex PCR reads again in MiXCR, with one record for every CDR3 protein. The sample lists some 120,000 distinct CDR3 sequences, around 96% occurring once. V and J are TRBV6-6 and TRBJ2-5, with 7 nucleotides matching TRBD1. The source is a human donor in good health. The material sequenced was CD4+ T cells from PBMCs. In DNA, the CDR3 is TGTGCCAGCTACAGGGGCGGGGAGACCCAGTACTTC. It is translated as CASYRGGETQYF.